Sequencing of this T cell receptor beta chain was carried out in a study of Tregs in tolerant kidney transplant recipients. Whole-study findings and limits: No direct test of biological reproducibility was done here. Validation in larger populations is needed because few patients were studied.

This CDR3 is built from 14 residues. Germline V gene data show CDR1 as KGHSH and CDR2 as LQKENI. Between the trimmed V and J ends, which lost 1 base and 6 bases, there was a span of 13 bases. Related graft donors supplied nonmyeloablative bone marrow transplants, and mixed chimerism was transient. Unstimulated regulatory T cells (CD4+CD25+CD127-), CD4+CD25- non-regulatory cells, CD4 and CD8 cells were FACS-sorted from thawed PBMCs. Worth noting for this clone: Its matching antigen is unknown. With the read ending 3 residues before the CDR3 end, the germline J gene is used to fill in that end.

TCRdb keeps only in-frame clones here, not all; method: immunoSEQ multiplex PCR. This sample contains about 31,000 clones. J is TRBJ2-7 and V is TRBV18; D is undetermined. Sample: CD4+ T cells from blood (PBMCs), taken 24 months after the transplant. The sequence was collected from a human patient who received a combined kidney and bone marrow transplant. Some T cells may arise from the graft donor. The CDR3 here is CASSPQGSPSEQYF. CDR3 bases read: TGTGCCAGCTCACCACAGGGCTCCCCATCCGAG.